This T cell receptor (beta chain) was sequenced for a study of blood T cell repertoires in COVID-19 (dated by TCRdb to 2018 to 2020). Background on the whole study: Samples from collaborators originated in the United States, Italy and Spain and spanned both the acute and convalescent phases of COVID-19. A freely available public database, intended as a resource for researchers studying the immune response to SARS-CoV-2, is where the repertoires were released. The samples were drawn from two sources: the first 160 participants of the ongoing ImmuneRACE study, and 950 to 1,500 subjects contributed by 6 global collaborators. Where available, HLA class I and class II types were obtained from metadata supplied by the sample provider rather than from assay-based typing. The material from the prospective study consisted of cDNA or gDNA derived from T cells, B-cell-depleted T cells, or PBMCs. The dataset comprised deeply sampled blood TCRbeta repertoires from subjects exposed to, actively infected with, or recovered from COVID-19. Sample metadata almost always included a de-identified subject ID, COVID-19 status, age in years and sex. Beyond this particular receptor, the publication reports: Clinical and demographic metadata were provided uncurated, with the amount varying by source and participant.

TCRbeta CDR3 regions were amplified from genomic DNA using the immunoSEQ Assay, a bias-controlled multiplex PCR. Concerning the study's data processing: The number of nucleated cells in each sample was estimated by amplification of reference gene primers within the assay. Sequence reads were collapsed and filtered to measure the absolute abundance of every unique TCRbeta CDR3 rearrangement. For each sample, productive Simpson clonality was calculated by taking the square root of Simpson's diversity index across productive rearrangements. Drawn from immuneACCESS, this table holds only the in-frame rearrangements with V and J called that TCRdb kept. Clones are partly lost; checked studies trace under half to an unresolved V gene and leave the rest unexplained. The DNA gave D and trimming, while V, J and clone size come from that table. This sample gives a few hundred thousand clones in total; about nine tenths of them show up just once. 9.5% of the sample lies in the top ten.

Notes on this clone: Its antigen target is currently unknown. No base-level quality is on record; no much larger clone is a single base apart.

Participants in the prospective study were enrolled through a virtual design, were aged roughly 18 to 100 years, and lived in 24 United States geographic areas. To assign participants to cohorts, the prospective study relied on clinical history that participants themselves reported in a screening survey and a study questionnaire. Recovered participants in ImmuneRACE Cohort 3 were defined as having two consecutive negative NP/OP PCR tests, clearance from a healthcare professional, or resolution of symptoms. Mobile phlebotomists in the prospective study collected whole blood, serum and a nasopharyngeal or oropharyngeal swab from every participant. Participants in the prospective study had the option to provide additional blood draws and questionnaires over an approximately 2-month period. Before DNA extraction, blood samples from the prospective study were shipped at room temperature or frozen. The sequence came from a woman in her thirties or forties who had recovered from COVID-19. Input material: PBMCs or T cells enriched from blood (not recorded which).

For the CDR3, the sequence is CASSLDGLSINEQFF. The nucleotide sequence is given as TGTGCCAGCAGCTTAGACGGACTAAGTATCAATGAGCAGTTCTTC. The chain links TRBV7-3 with TRBJ2-1; the D gene is perhaps TRBD2, from 6 matching bases. Based on the germline V gene, the CDR1 and CDR2 sequences are SGHTA and FQGTGA. V gives up 2 bases and J gives up 6 bases, and the segment between their germline ends measures 14 bases. From the cysteine through the phenylalanine, the CDR3 covers 15 amino acids. Just CDR3 DNA is preserved here, 45 bases in frame from base 1.